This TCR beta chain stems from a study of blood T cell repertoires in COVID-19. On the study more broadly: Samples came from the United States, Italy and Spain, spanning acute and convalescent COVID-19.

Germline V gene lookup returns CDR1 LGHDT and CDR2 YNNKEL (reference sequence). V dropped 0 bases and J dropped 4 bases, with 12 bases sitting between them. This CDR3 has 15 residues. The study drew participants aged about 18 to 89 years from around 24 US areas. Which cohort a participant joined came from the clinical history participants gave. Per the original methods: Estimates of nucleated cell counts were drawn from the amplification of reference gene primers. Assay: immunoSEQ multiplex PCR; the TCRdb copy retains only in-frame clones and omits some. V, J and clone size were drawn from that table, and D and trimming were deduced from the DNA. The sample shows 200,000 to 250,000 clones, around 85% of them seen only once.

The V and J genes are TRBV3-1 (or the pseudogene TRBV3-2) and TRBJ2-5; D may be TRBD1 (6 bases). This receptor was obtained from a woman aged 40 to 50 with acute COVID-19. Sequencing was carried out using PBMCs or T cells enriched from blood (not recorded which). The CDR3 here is CASSQEEQGGETQYF. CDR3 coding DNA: TGTGCCAGCAGCCAAGAGGAACAGGGCGGAGAGACCCAGTACTTC.